Presented here are 2 T cell receptor beta chains from one specimen sequenced in a study of shared clonotypes between healthy human individuals. Here immunoSEQ multiplex PCR was the method, and the copy in TCRdb shows in-frame clones only, minus some. Of 2 million to 2.5 million clones listed, 90% to 95% are singletons. Sequencing was done on a sample of naive CD4+ T cells sorted from blood. Stated subset: CD45RA+ positively selected. The receptors derive from a man aged 18 to 35 in good health.

The rearrangement uses TRBV6-1 and TRBJ2-7; D gene uncertain. Germline V lookup: CDR1 MNHNS, CDR2 SASEGT. This CDR3 is 14 amino acids long. Trimming left V 7 bases short and J 6 bases short, with 19 bases between. The CDR3 DNA is TGTGCCAGCACGTCCGTCCAGGTCGTTGGCGAGCAGTACTTC. Translation gives CASTSVQVVGEQYF.

A single count supports this clone. The rearrangement uses TRBV5-1 and TRBJ2-3; no definite D call. V lost 0 bases, J lost 3 bases, and 8 bases lay in between. The CDR3 extends over 14 amino acids. From germline, CDR1 is SGHRS and CDR2 YFSETQ. This CDR3 reads CASSLGQETDTQYF. The CDR3 nucleotides are TGCGCCAGCAGCTTGGGACAAGAAACAGATACGCAGTATTTT.